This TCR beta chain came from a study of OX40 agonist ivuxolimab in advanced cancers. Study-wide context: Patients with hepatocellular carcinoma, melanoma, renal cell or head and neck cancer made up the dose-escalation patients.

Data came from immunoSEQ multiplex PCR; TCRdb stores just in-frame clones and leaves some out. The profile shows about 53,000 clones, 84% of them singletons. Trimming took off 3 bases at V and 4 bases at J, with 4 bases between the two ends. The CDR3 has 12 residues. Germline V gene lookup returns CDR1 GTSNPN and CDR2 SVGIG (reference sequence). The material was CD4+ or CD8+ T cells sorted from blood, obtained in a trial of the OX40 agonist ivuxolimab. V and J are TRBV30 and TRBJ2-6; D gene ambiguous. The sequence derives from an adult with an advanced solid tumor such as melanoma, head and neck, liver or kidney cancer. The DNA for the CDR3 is TGTGCCTGGAGGTTCGGGGCCAACGTCCTGACTTTC. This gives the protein CAWRFGANVLTF.